The clone carrying this T cell receptor (beta chain) has at least ten counts. The antigen is undetermined. These data belong to a study of identical twins. General study findings and limits: Cord blood's abundant beta clonotypes had fewer insertions, unlike memory repertoires. The study found that models underestimated out-of-frame TCR alpha sharing in monozygotic twins. Twins showed weaker excess sharing in their beta out-of-frame sequences. Out-of-frame alpha sequences shared between twins exhibited an excess of low generation probability.

TCRdb ran MiXCR on the 5' RACE reads and lists one entry per CDR3 protein. The table lists hundreds of thousands of distinct CDR3 sequences, around 6% of them singletons, with about 2% in the top ten. CDR3 length: 14 amino acids. Germline V gene sequence: CDR1 SQVTM, CDR2 ANQGSEA. Trimming took 4 bases from V and 5 from J; bases not matched to a gene: 8. The rearrangement joins TRBV29-1 to TRBJ2-5; 9 positions agree with TRBD2. This receptor was identified in a man younger than 30 in good health. Sequencing was performed on naive T cells sorted from blood. The chain's CDR3 is CSVGSGSTSETQYF. CDR3 nucleotides: TGCAGCGTTGGTAGCGGGAGCACTTCTGAGACCCAGTACTTC.